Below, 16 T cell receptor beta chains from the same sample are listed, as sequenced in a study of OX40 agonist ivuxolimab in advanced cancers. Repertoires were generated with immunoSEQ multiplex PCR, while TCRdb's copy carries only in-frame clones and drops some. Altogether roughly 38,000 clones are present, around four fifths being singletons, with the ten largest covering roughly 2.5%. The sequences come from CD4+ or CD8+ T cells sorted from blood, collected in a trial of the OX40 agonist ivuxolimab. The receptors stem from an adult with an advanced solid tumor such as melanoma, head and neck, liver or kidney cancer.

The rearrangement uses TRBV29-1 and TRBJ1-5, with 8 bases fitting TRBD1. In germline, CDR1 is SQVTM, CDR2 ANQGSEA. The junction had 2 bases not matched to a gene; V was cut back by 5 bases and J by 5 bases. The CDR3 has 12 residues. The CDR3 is CSVSTGDQPQHF. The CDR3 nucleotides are TGCAGCGTTTCGACAGGGGATCAGCCCCAGCATTTT.

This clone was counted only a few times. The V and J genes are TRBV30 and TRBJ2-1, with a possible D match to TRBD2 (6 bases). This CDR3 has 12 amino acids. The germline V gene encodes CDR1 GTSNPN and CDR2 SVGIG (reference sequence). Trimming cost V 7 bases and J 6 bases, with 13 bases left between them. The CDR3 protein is CAFTRDFNEQFF. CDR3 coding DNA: TGTGCCTTCACCCGGGACTTCAATGAGCAGTTCTTC. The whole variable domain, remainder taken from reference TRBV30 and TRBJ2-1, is SQTIHQWPATLVQPVGSPLSLECTVEGTSNPNLYWYRQAAGRGLQLLFYSVGIGQISSEVPQNLSASRPQDRQFILSSKKLLLSDSGFYLCAFTRDFNEQFFGPGTRLTVL.

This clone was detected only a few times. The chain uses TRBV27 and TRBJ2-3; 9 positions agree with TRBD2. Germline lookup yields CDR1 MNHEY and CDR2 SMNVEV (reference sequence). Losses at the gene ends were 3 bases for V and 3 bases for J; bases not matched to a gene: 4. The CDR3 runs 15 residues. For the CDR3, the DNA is TGTGCCAGCAGTTTTGCGGGAGGGGGGACAGATACGCAGTATTTT. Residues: CASSFAGGGTDTQYF.

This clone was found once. The DNA of the CDR3 is TGTGCCAGCAGTTTCCCCCTACTAGCGGGAGGTGAGCAGTACTTC. Protein: CASSFPLLAGGEQYF. V is TRBV28 and J is TRBJ2-7, with 12 bases fitting TRBD2. Germline CDR1 reads MDHEN; CDR2 reads SYDVKM. The CDR3 spans 15 residues. The ends lost 3 bases at V and 7 bases at J; junction bases unmatched: 7. The variable domain in full, with the rest retrieved from reference TRBV28 and TRBJ2-7, is DVKVTQSSRYLVKRTGEKVFLECVQDMDHENMFWYRQDPGLGLRLIYFSYDVKMKEKGDIPEGYSVSREKKERFSLILESASTNQTSMYLCASSFPLLAGGEQYFGPGTRLTVT.

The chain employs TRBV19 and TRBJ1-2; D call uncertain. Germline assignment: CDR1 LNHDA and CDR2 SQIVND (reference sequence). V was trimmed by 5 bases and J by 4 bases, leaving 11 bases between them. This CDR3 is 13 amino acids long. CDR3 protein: CASSGGPGYGYTF. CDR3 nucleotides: TGTGCCAGTAGTGGCGGTCCGGGCTATGGCTACACCTTC.

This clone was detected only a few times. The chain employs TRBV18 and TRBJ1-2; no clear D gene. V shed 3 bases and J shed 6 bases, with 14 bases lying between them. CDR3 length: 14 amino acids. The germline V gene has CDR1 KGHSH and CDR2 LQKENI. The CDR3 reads CASSPNSAGDGYTF. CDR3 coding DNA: TGTGCCAGCTCACCCAACTCGGCAGGTGATGGCTACACCTTC.

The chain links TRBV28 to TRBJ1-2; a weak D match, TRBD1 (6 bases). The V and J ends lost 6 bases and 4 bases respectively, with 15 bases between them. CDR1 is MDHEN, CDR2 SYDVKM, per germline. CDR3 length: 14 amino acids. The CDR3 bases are TGTGCCAGCAGCTATCGGGGGGCGCCCTATGGCTACACCTTC. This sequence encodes CASSYRGAPYGYTF.

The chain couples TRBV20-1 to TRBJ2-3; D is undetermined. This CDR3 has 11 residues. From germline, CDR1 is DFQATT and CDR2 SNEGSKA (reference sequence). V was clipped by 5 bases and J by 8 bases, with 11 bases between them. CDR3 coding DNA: TGCAGTGCTGCACTATGGGGTACGCAGTATTTT. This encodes CSAALWGTQYF.

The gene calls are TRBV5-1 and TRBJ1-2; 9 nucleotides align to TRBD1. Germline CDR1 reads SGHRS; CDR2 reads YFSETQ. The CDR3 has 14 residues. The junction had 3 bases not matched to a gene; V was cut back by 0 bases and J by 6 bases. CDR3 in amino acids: CASSLATGGHGYTF. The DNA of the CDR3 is TGCGCCAGCAGCTTGGCAACAGGGGGCCATGGCTACACCTTC. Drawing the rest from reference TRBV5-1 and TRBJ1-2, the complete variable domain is KAGVTQTPRYLIKTRGQQVTLSCSPISGHRSVSWYQQTPGQGLQFLFEYFSETQRNKGNFPGRFSGRQFSNSRSEMNVSTLELGDSALYLCASSLATGGHGYTFGSGTRLTVV.

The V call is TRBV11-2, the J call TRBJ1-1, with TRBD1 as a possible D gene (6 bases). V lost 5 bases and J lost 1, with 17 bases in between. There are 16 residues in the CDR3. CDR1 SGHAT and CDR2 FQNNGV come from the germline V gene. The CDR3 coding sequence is TGTGCCAGCAGCGTAAGCACAGCAGGGGAGAACACTGAAGCTTTCTTT. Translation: CASSVSTAGENTEAFF.

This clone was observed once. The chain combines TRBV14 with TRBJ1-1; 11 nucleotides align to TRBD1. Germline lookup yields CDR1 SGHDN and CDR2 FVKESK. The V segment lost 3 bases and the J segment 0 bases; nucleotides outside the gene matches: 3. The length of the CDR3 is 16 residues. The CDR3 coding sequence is TGTGCCAGCAGCCACGGGACAGGGGGGATGAACACTGAAGCTTTCTTT. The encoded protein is CASSHGTGGMNTEAFF.

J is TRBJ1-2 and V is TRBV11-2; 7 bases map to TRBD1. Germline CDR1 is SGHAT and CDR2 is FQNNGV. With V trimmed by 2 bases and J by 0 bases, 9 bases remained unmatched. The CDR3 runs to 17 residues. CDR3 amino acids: CASSLFQGQGANYGYTF. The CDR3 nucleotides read TGTGCCAGCAGCTTATTTCAGGGTCAGGGGGCTAACTATGGCTACACCTTC.

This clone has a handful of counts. The CDR3 sequence: CASSYGHLHPGGYF. The CDR3, as DNA: TGTGCCAGCAGTTACGGACATCTCCACCCCGGCGGATATTTT. The chain uses TRBV6-6 and TRBJ1-3, with D perhaps matching TRBD1 (5 bases). The CDR3 is 14 amino acids. The V gene's germline CDR1 is MNHNY and CDR2 SVGAGI (reference sequence). V dropped 2 bases and J dropped 15 bases, with 20 bases sitting between them.

CDR3 sequence: CASSLGGSVSYEQYF. In DNA, the CDR3 is TGTGCCAGCAGCTTAGGTGGGAGCGTCTCCTACGAGCAGTACTTC. The chain joins TRBV7-2 to TRBJ2-7; tentatively, D is TRBD2 (5 bases). The V gene lost 1 base and the J gene lost 0 bases, with 10 bases spanning the gap. The germline CDR1 and CDR2 sequences are SGHTA and FQGNSA. The CDR3 consists of 15 residues.

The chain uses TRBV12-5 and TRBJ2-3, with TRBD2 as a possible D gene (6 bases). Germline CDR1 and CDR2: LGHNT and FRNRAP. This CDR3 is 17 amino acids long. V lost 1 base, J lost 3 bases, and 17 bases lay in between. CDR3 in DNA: TGTGCTAGTGGTTTGGGTGTTAGCGGAGCATCGACAGATACGCAGTATTTT. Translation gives CASGLGVSGASTDTQYF.

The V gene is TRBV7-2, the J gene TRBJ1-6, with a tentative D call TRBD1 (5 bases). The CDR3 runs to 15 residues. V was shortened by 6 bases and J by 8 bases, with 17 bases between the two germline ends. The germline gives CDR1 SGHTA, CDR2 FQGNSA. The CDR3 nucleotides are TGTGCCAGCAGAGGTAGGGGAAGAAGGGATTCACCCCTCCACTTT. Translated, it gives CASRGRGRRDSPLHF.